The source of this T cell receptor (beta chain) is a study of blood T cell repertoires in COVID-19. On the study more broadly: Samples of COVID-19 (acute and convalescent) were obtained from the United States, Italy and Spain. Nucleic acid was either cDNA or gDNA, and it came from T cells, B-cell-depleted T cells, or PBMCs.

In the authors' workflow: Estimation of nucleated cell counts relied on the amplification of reference gene primers. Sequencing was performed with immunoSEQ multiplex PCR; in TCRdb, only in-frame clones are kept and a portion is missing. That table furnishes V, J and clone size, whereas the DNA furnished D and trimming. The sample has about 300,000 clones; approximately 90% are singletons. V lost 8 bases and J lost 4, with 15 bases in between. Germline V lookup: CDR1 MNHEY, CDR2 SVGEGT. This CDR3 contains 13 residues. The TCR was taken from a man in his late teens or twenties with active or convalescent COVID-19. The chain employs TRBV6-2 or TRBV6-3 and TRBJ2-7; no firm D call. Sequenced material: peripheral blood. The CDR3 region has the DNA TGTGCCAGCCGTTCTTCCTATAGTTACGAGCAGTACTTC. It specifies CASRSSYSYEQYF.